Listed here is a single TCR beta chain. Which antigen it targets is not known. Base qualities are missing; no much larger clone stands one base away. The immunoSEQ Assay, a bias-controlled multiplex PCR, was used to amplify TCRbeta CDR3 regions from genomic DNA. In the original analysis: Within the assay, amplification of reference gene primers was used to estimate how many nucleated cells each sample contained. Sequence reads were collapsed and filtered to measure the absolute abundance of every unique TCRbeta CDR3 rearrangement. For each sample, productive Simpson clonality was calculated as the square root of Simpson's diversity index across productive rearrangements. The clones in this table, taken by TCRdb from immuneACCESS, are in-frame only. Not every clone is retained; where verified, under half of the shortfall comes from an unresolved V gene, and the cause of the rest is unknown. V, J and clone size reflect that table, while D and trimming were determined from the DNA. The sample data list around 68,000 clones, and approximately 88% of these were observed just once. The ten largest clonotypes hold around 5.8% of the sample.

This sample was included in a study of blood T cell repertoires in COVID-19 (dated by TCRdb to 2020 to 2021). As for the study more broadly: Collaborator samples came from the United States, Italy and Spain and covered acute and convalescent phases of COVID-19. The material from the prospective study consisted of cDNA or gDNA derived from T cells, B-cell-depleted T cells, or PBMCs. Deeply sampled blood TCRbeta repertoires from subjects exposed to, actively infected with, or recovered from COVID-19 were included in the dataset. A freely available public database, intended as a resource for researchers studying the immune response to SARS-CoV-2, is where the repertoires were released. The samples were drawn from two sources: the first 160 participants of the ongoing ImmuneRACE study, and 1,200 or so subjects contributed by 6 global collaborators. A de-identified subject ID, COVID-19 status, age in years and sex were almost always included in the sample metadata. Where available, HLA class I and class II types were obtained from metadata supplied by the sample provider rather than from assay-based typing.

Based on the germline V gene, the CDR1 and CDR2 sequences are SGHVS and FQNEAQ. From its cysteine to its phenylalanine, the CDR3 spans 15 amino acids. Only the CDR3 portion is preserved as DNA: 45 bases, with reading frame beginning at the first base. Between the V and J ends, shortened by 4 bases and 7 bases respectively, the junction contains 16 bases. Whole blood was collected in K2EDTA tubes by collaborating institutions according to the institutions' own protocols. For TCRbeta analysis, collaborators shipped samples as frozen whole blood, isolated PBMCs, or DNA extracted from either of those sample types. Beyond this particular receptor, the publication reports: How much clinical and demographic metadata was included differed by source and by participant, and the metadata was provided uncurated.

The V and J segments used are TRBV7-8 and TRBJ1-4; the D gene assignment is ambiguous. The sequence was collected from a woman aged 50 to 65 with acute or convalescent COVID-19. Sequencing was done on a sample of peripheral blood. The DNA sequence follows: TGTGCCAGCAGCTCCAACCGGGGTCGGAGTGAAAAACTGTTTTTT. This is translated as CASSSNRGRSEKLFF.